The clone carrying this TCR beta chain occurred many times. TCRdb called the reads again in MiXCR, with one record for every CDR3 protein. The sample shows 200,000 to 300,000 distinct CDR3 sequences, approximately 9.2% of them seen only once. The CDR3 is made up of 14 amino acids. V was cut by 2 bases and J by 3 bases, with 10 bases left in between. The germline V gene has CDR1 SGHTA and CDR2 FQGNSA. This sample was taken from a study of T cell repertoires in cytomegalovirus infection. Material for sequencing was PBMCs. This receptor was obtained from a human donor in good health (CMV status not recorded). Some clones in this sample may be carry-over from other donors' samples. This chain links TRBV7-2 with TRBJ1-1, with unresolved D. This CDR3 reads CASSLSSLYTEAFF. The CDR3 coding sequence is TGTGCCAGCAGCTTAAGCAGTCTCTACACTGAAGCTTTCTTT.